This T cell receptor (beta chain) was recovered during a study of T cells expressing NK-cell markers (dated by TCRdb to 2020 to 2022). Regarding the study in general: In sorted CD3+CD56+NKG2C+, CD3+CD56+NKG2C- and CD3+CD56-NKG2C+ T-cell subsets from several donors, TCR beta-chain repertoires were profiled. Among the eight sequenced donors, seven were HCMV-seropositive and one was HCMV-seronegative. The study sequenced eight donors, all healthy volunteers chosen at random: three men and five women. The libraries were sequenced on Illumina HiSeq 2000/2500, MiSeq or NextSeq, producing 2 x 150 bp reads.

To determine HCMV serostatus, a commercial ELISA kit was used to detect HCMV-specific IgG in serum. Ficoll density gradient centrifugation was used to isolate peripheral blood mononuclear cells from blood. With regard to this clonotype: Its antigen is still unknown.

The sequencer was an Illumina HiSeq 2000. 5'RACE template switching, by which a universal primer site and unique molecular identifiers were added, was used to make TCR beta cDNA libraries. Priming for cDNA synthesis came from the TCR beta constant segment, and two successive PCR amplification steps followed. On the authors' methods: MIGEC handled demultiplexing of the reads and grouping by UMI, while MiTCR was used to assemble and quantify clonotypes. To remove erroneous sequences, TCR cDNA sequences were retained only when supported by two or more reads. The tcR package was used for downstream repertoire analysis, with clonotypes matched between fractions based on CDR3 nucleotide sequence plus V segment. VDJmatch was used to annotate antigen specificity against VDJdb, with one amino acid substitution in CDR3 allowed. The reads underwent TCRdb reprocessing, giving one record for each CDR3 protein sequence and no DNA. TCRdb, not the original authors, processed these V and J calls. The record for this sample contains more than 400,000 distinct CDR3 sequences. About 7.1% of the sample is held by the ten biggest clonotypes.

What the research found in general, with its limitations: Whether the expanded NKG2C-expressing T cell clones were specific for HCMV antigens was left unclear. Those dominant clonotypes were again the most abundant among CD3+CD56-NKG2C+ cells in a handful of donors, at roughly 25-65%. In more than 5 donors, the dominant CD3+CD56+NKG2C+ clonotypes were found to rank among the top 10 CD8+ clonotypes and to make up about 1.0-7.5% of CD8+ T cells.

The CDR3 goes from the cysteine to the phenylalanine over 12 residues. No DNA accompanies this entry. For CDR1 and CDR2, the germline V gene lists SQVTM and ANQGSEA. The chain is made from TRBV29-1 and TRBJ2-7. Sequencing was done on a sample of blood T cells: a sorted CD56 or NKG2C T cell subset, CD4+ or CD8+ T cells, or bulk PBMC T cells (not recorded which). The receptor was derived from a woman aged 18-70 years in good health. The encoded CDR3 is CSVEEERYEQYF.